This T cell receptor (beta chain) is drawn from a study of blood T cell repertoires in COVID-19. Study-level background: COVID-19 samples from acute and convalescent phases originated in the United States, Italy and Spain. PBMCs, B-cell-depleted T cells, or T cells provided the cDNA or gDNA that made up the material.

The CDR3 has 11 amino acids. Germline V gives CDR1 LGHDT, CDR2 YNNKEL (reference sequence). V was pared by 5 bases and J by 5 bases, with 6 bases between. Per the authors' pipeline: Amplification of reference gene primers provided the estimated nucleated cell counts. Sequencing was performed with immunoSEQ multiplex PCR; in TCRdb, only in-frame clones are kept and a portion is missing. The V and J calls and the clone size are those of that table, but D and trimming were determined from the DNA. This sample has just over 650,000 clones, with about 87% found just once. The V gene is TRBV3-1 (or the pseudogene TRBV3-2), the J gene TRBJ1-2, with unresolved D. The source is a young woman with acute or convalescent COVID-19. Sequencing used peripheral blood. Here the CDR3 DNA reads TGTGCCAGCAGCTCCGGGTATGGCTACACCTTC. Translating gives CASSSGYGYTF.